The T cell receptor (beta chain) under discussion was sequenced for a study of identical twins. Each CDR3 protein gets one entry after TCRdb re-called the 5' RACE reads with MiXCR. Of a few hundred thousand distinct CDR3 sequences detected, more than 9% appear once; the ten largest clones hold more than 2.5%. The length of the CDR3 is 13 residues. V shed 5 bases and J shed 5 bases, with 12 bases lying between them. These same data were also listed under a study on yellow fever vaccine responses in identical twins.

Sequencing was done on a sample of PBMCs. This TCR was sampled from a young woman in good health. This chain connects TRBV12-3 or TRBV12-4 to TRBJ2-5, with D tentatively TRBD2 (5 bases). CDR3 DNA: TGTGCCAGCAGTAAACCGGGGTGGGAGACCCAGTACTTC. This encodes CASSKPGWETQYF.